This T cell receptor beta chain was documented in a study of CD8+CD57+ T cells in acquired aplastic anemia (dated by TCRdb to 2016 to 2018). In terms of the full investigation: Extracted DNA from sorted CD4+ and CD8+ cells averaged around 3.2 ug, ranging from 0.2 to 27.4 ug. CD8+CD57+ expansion was defined as a frequency above the mean frequency observed in healthy subjects. Overall study results and their limits: Between patients and healthy controls, no significant difference in CD8+ Simpson's diversity was found (P=0.060). About 28 CD8+ CDR3 sequences were found in both patients and controls but appeared to be highly expressed in patients and within the immunodominant clones of the patients.

At the junction V is shortened by 3 bases and J by 0 bases, with 11 bases in between. The CDR3, from cysteine to phenylalanine, totals 16 residues. The DNA shown is the 48-base CDR3, in frame from base 1. The germline V gene provides CDR1 ENHRY and CDR2 SYGVKD. Expansion of CD8+CD57+ cells had been shown by flow cytometry in the patients chosen for sequencing. All patients had severe acquired aplastic anemia diagnosed by International Study of Aplastic Anemia and Agranulocytosis and Camitta criteria. No patient had received any therapy when blood was sampled. In the study, sorted CD4+ and CD8+ blood T cells from patients with severe aplastic anemia and from healthy subjects underwent deep sequencing of TCR repertoires. Patients were enrolled in the USA under clinicaltrials.gov protocols 00001620, 01623167, 00001397, 00071045, 00081523 and 00961064. Ficoll-Paque density gradient centrifugation was used to isolate peripheral blood mononuclear cells. Before DNA was extracted, CD4+ and CD8+ T cells were sorted using either FACS or magnetic beads.

Genomic DNA served as template for TCR beta VDJ combination and CDR3 sequence profiling. TCR repertoire sequencing was run on an Illumina HiSeq 2000. The original pipeline was this. TRBV/TRBJ rearrangement plots, CDR3 size and DJ length profiles, and Simpson's diversity index were used to evaluate the repertoires. The most abundant DNA sequence in the deep sequencing data was taken as the immunodominant clone. CDR3 amino acid sequences were screened for sharing across subjects and compared with published repertoires and the VDJdb database. TCRdb reworked the public reads: Q25 trimming with fastp, MiXCR clone assembly, productive beta chains retained. Rows are unified per CDR3 protein, each entry keeping the most common DNA and genes. The V and J calls and clone size come from TCRdb's table, not from the authors' own analysis. This sample comprises roughly 170,000 distinct CDR3 sequences, approximately 48% of them detected only once. Over 10% of the sample comes from the top ten.

This clonotype was recorded only once. The antigen it binds to is not known. No much larger clonotype is one base removed from it; base qualities were not supplied. One read gives only weak evidence. In this chain, TRBV10-3 is recombined with TRBJ2-2; the D gene assignment is ambiguous. Sequencing used sorted CD4+, CD8+, or CD8+CD57+ T cells (not recorded which) from PBMCs. The receptor's source is a human donor with aplastic anemia. In nucleotide form, the sequence is TGTGCCATCAGTGAAATAACAAAGGCGAACACCGGGGAGCTGTTTTTT. It translates to CAISEITKANTGELFF.